This T cell receptor beta chain originates from a study of PD-L1 blockade in urothelial cancer. The time point was: peripheral blood 6 weeks after treatment start. V gave up 5 bases and J gave up 5 bases; unmatched junction bases: 10. CDR1 and CDR2 from the germline V gene are LGHNA and YNFKEQ. The CDR3 is 15 amino acids. Clones were read by immunoSEQ multiplex PCR, and TCRdb kept only the in-frame ones, dropping some. The top ten clones hold roughly a quarter of a sample with about 40,000 clones, about 88% of them seen once. This specimen was PBMCs, taken around atezolizumab (anti-PD-L1) treatment. This receptor was taken from a man aged 55 to 69 with urothelial cancer. The chain has TRBV4-2 and TRBJ2-7, with 9 nucleotides matching TRBD1. The CDR3 reads CASSYRGHERDEQYF. The DNA of the CDR3 is TGTGCCAGCAGCTACAGGGGGCATGAGCGTGACGAGCAGTACTTC.